Each of the 32 T cell receptor beta chains below was sequenced from the same sample in a study of T cell repertoires in aging, cancer and after chemotherapy. A mixed TRB-A/B primer pool amplified rearranged TRB by multiplex touch-down PCR. TCRdb used MiXCR to reprocess the multiplex PCR reads, holding one entry per CDR3 protein. The top ten hold 10% of the sample, which has under 15,000 distinct CDR3 sequences, about 31% seen once. TCR beta rearrangements were amplified from peripheral blood genomic DNA. Sequencing input: blood. Receptors originate from a human donor in good health. The donor label of this sample is uncertain.

This clonotype has only a few counts. The gene calls are TRBV18 and TRBJ2-7; perhaps TRBD1 as D (5 bases). Between the trimmed V and J ends, which lost 4 bases and 2 bases, there was a span of 9 bases. The CDR3 covers 13 residues. CDR1 and CDR2 (germline): KGHSH, LQKENI. CDR3 DNA: TGTGCCAGCTCACAGACAGATACCTACGAGCAGTACTTC. Translation gives CASSQTDTYEQYF.

V is TRBV5-4 and J is TRBJ1-3; D might be TRBD1 (5 bases). Trimming took 0 bases from V and 4 from J, leaving 11 bases between them. This CDR3 region has 15 residues. Germline V lookup: CDR1 SGHNT, CDR2 YYREEE (reference sequence). The CDR3 protein is CASSLGGGAGNTIYF. The CDR3 DNA follows: TGTGCCAGCAGCTTGGGTGGAGGGGCCGGAAACACCATATATTTT. Complete variable domain (other parts from reference TRBV5-4 and TRBJ1-3): ETGVTQSPTHLIKTRGQQVTLRCSSQSGHNTVSWYQQALGQGPQFIFQYYREEENGRGNFPPRFSGLQFPNYSSELNVNALELDDSALYLCASSLGGGAGNTIYFGEGSWLTVV.

V and J are TRBV5-4 and TRBJ2-3; no reliable D call. CDR1 and CDR2 (germline): SGHNT, YYREEE (reference sequence). The CDR3 sequence is 14 residues long. Trimming took off 3 bases at V and 12 bases at J, with 20 bases between the two ends. The CDR3 protein is CASSWARDTHGQYF. CDR3 sequence (DNA): TGTGCCAGCAGCTGGGCCCGAGACACCCATGGTCAGTATTTT.

This clonotype was seen more than once but under ten times. The chain couples TRBV6-5 to TRBJ2-1; D not certain. The CDR3 runs to 15 residues. Germline CDR1 reads MNHEY; CDR2 reads SVGAGI. V shed 6 bases and J shed 2 bases, with 14 bases lying between them. The CDR3 here is CASRSQQNTYNEQFF. CDR3 DNA: TGTGCCAGCAGAAGCCAACAGAACACCTACAATGAGCAGTTCTTC.

This chain joins TRBV27 and TRBJ1-1, with D perhaps TRBD1 (6 bases). CDR3 length: 13 amino acids. CDR1 MNHEY and CDR2 SMNVEV come from the germline V gene (reference sequence). V was cut by 6 bases and J by 4 bases, with 12 bases left in between. The CDR3 nucleotides are TGTGCCAGCAGCCTAGGGGGAGCCACTGAAGCTTTCTTT. It is translated as CASSLGGATEAFF.

The rearrangement uses TRBV7-2 and TRBJ1-2; D unresolved. This CDR3 comprises 13 residues. Per the germline V gene, CDR1 is SGHTA and CDR2 is FQGNSA. Trimming removed 0 bases at V and 8 bases at J, with 10 bases between. The CDR3 sequence: CASSLAGSGGYTF. CDR3 nucleotides: TGTGCCAGCAGCTTAGCGGGGTCTGGCGGCTACACCTTC.

The J gene is TRBJ2-3, the V gene TRBV9; TRBD2 matches at 12 bases. Per germline, CDR1 SGDLS and CDR2 YYNGEE. Losses at the gene ends were 4 bases for V and 2 bases for J; bases not matched to a gene: 2. The CDR3 length is 15 residues. This CDR3 is CASSRTSGATDTQYF. The CDR3 region has the DNA TGTGCCAGCAGCCGGACTAGCGGGGCCACAGATACGCAGTATTTT.

The chain employs TRBV7-9 and TRBJ1-2; D is possibly TRBD1 (6 bases). Germline V lookup: CDR1 SEHNR, CDR2 FQNEAQ (reference sequence). V shed 5 bases and J shed 3 bases, with 19 bases lying between them. The CDR3 has 16 residues. CDR3: CASSPREQGWDYGYTF. The CDR3 DNA reads TGTGCCAGCAGCCCAAGGGAACAGGGATGGGACTATGGCTACACCTTC.

V is TRBV6-1 and J is TRBJ1-4, with 7 bases fitting TRBD1. Germline CDR1 is MNHNS and CDR2 is SASEGT. V lost 8 bases to trimming and J lost 1 base; unmatched junction nucleotides: 1. The CDR3 length is 13 residues. As DNA, the CDR3 is TGTGCCAGCCGACAGGGAACTAATGAAAAACTGTTTTTT. It is translated as CASRQGTNEKLFF.

By frequency in the sample, this clonotype is medium-sized. The genes are TRBV18 and TRBJ2-5, with D tentatively TRBD1 (6 bases). Between the trimmed V and J ends, which lost 3 bases and 4 bases, there was a span of 12 bases. Germline V lookup: CDR1 KGHSH, CDR2 LQKENI. This CDR3 has 14 residues. Here the CDR3 reads CASSPSGVGETQYF. The DNA for the CDR3 is TGTGCCAGCTCACCTTCAGGGGTGGGAGAGACCCAGTACTTC.

In its sample, this clonotype ranks as medium-sized (0.01 to 0.1%). The chain carries TRBV29-1 and TRBJ2-5, with 8 bases identical to TRBD1. V shed 6 bases, J shed 5 bases, and the junction held 11 bases outside the gene matches. Germline CDR1 and CDR2: SQVTM and ANQGSEA. The length of the CDR3 is 14 residues. CDR3 residues: CSVTGTGTTETQYF. DNA of the CDR3: TGCAGCGTCACCGGGACAGGCACTACGGAGACCCAGTACTTC.

The chain links TRBV2 to TRBJ2-7, with D possibly matching TRBD2 (5 bases). Germline CDR1 reads SNHLY; CDR2 reads FYNNEI. The CDR3 has 12 amino acids. The V and J ends lost 6 bases and 2 bases respectively, with 8 bases between them. The CDR3 coding sequence is TGTGCCAGCAGGGGAGTCACCTACGAGCAGTACTTC. Amino acids: CASRGVTYEQYF.

There are a few counts of this clonotype. This chain connects TRBV6-2 or TRBV6-3 to TRBJ1-1; 7 nucleotides agree with TRBD1. The V gene end was trimmed by 0 bases and the J gene end by 6 bases; junction bases not matched to a gene: 4. This CDR3 region has 14 residues. Germline V gene lookup returns CDR1 MNHEY and CDR2 SVGEGT. CDR3 nucleotide sequence: TGTGCCAGCAGTTACTCGGTCCAGGGGGCTGAAGCTTTCTTT. Translated: CASSYSVQGAEAFF.

The chain recombines TRBV19 with TRBJ1-1; a possible D gene is TRBD1 (6 bases). With 5 bases removed from V and 5 bases from J, the gap between germline ends came to 9 bases. The CDR3 has 12 amino acids. Germline lookup yields CDR1 LNHDA and CDR2 SQIVND (reference sequence). CDR3 nucleotide sequence: TGTGCCAGTAGTCCACAGGGTACTGAAGCTTTCTTT. Protein sequence: CASSPQGTEAFF. Supplemented by reference TRBV19 and TRBJ1-1, the full variable domain reads DGGITQSPKYLFRKEGQNVTLSCEQNLNHDAMYWYRQDPGQGLRLIYYSQIVNDFQKGDIAEGYSVSREKKESFPLTVTSAQKNPTAFYLCASSPQGTEAFFGQGTRLTVV.

The rearrangement links TRBV19 to TRBJ1-5, with 11 bases that match TRBD1. Trimming removed 5 bases from V and 5 bases from J; junction bases left unmatched: 2. The V gene's germline CDR1 is LNHDA and CDR2 SQIVND (reference sequence). The CDR3 is made up of 14 amino acids. CDR3 nucleotide sequence: TGTGCCAGTAGTGGACAGGGGGCTTATCAGCCCCAGCATTTT. Translation: CASSGQGAYQPQHF.

The J gene is TRBJ1-2, the V gene TRBV6-5, with D possibly being TRBD1 (6 bases). This CDR3 is built from 14 residues. Germline V gene lookup returns CDR1 MNHEY and CDR2 SVGAGI. Trimming removed 8 bases from V and 4 bases from J, with 17 bases in between. CDR3 sequence reads: CASGNQGGPYGYTF. DNA for the CDR3: TGTGCCAGCGGCAATCAAGGGGGGCCCTATGGCTACACCTTC.

This clonotype was seen only a few times. The V call is TRBV19, the J call TRBJ2-5; TRBD1 aligns across 9 bases. This CDR3 has 16 amino acids. Germline loops: CDR1 LNHDA, CDR2 SQIVND (reference sequence). V lost 5 bases and J lost 5; bases outside the gene matches: 12. The CDR3 loop reads CASSLSGDRDPETQYF. CDR3 nucleotides: TGTGCCAGTAGTCTATCAGGGGACAGGGATCCGGAGACCCAGTACTTC.

The J gene is TRBJ1-5, the V gene TRBV19; TRBD1 matches at 8 bases. Germline CDR1 reads LNHDA; CDR2 reads SQIVND (reference sequence). This CDR3 is built from 17 residues. The V segment lost 0 bases and the J segment 3 bases; nucleotides outside the gene matches: 7. CDR3 in DNA: TGTGCCAGTAGTATAGAGGCGGGACAGGCGCTCAATCAGCCCCAGCATTTT. This gives the protein CASSIEAGQALNQPQHF.

The chain carries TRBV7-9 and TRBJ1-6; maybe TRBD1 (5 bases). This CDR3 region has 15 residues. Per germline, CDR1 SEHNR and CDR2 FQNEAQ (reference sequence). The V gene lost 5 bases and the J gene lost 7 bases, with 15 bases spanning the gap. The CDR3 spells CASSPFGDRNSPLHF. The CDR3 DNA reads as TGTGCCAGCAGCCCCTTCGGGGACCGGAATTCACCCCTCCACTTT.

This clonotype ranks as medium-sized. The V and J genes are TRBV29-1 and TRBJ2-3; D is possibly TRBD2 (7 bases). This CDR3 is built from 13 residues. Trimming cost V 3 bases and J 3 bases, with 10 bases left between them. Germline lookup yields CDR1 SQVTM and CDR2 ANQGSEA. The CDR3 region has the DNA TGCAGCGTTGATAGGGGGGGAACAGATACGCAGTATTTT. This gives the protein CSVDRGGTDTQYF.

The chain joins TRBV4-2 to TRBJ2-5; 15 bases map to TRBD2. V trimming: 1 base; J trimming: 4 bases; junction bases outside the gene matches: 1. The CDR3 is 16 amino acids. The V gene's germline CDR1 is LGHNA and CDR2 YNFKEQ. CDR3: CASSQGTSGGAETQYF. The DNA of the CDR3 is TGTGCCAGCAGCCAAGGGACTAGCGGGGGGGCAGAGACCCAGTACTTC.

This clonotype has just a few counts. V gene TRBV6-5 combines with J gene TRBJ2-5; TRBD2 is a possible D gene (6 bases). The CDR3 is 15 residues long. Per the germline V gene, CDR1 is MNHEY and CDR2 is SVGAGI. Trimming pared 0 bases from V and 3 bases from J, leaving 11 bases between. The CDR3 region has the DNA TGTGCCAGCAGTTACTCTTCCGGGAGCGAAGAGACCCAGTACTTC. Its translation: CASSYSSGSEETQYF.

This chain connects TRBV6-1 to TRBJ2-3; maybe TRBD2 (5 bases). V was trimmed by 8 bases and J by 4 bases, leaving 16 bases between them. Germline V lookup: CDR1 MNHNS, CDR2 SASEGT. The CDR3 runs 14 residues. The CDR3 DNA reads TGTGCCAGCTTTACCCCCGGGCGGGCAGATACGCAGTATTTT. This gives the protein CASFTPGRADTQYF.

This clonotype has just a few counts. The chain carries TRBV6-1 and TRBJ1-1; possible D gene TRBD1, 6 bases. Trimming removed 4 bases at V and 4 bases at J, with 16 bases between. There are 15 residues in the CDR3. The germline CDR1 and CDR2 sequences are MNHNS and SASEGT. The CDR3 bases are TGTGCCAGCAGTGGACCTCACAGGGAGACCACTGAAGCTTTCTTT. Translation gives CASSGPHRETTEAFF.

This clonotype has only a few counts. The rearrangement joins TRBV11-2 to TRBJ2-4; perhaps D is TRBD1 or TRBD2 (5 bases each). CDR1 is SGHAT and CDR2 is FQNNGV in the germline V gene. The V gene lost 4 bases and the J gene lost 8 bases, with 15 bases spanning the gap. The length of the CDR3 is 14 residues. The CDR3 nucleotides read TGTGCCAGCAGCTCTGGGACGATTAGGGACATTCAGTACTTC. Encoded protein: CASSSGTIRDIQYF.

V gene TRBV15 combines with J gene TRBJ2-5, with 13 bases fitting TRBD2. J was trimmed by 4 bases and V by 3 bases; bases with no gene match: 8. The germline V gene has CDR1 LNHNV and CDR2 YYDKDF (reference sequence). The CDR3 totals 17 residues. DNA of the CDR3: TGTGCCACCAGCAGTGGACCCGGGACTAGCGGGGTAGAGACCCAGTACTTC. Translated: CATSSGPGTSGVETQYF.

This sequence joins TRBV7-9 and TRBJ2-7; 7 bases map to TRBD1. Trimming removed 0 bases from V and 4 bases from J; junction bases left unmatched: 9. Germline-derived CDR1 and CDR2 are SEHNR and FQNEAQ (reference sequence). The CDR3 runs to 16 residues. CDR3 bases: TGTGCCAGCAGCTTAGCCCGTCCGGGACAGAATTACGAGCAGTACTTC. Translating it yields CASSLARPGQNYEQYF.

The chain uses TRBV12-3 or TRBV12-4 and TRBJ2-3; TRBD2 matches at 7 bases. The CDR3 sequence is 17 residues long. V lost 4 bases, J lost 4 bases, and 14 bases stayed unmatched. The DNA of the CDR3 is TGTGCCAGCAGTTCCATCGCCCGAATGACTAGCCCAGATACGCAGTATTTT. Protein product: CASSSIARMTSPDTQYF.

By share, this clonotype counts as medium-sized (0.01 to 0.1%). The rearrangement joins TRBV6-5 to TRBJ2-2; the D is unclear. CDR3 length: 13 amino acids. Per the germline V gene, CDR1 is MNHEY and CDR2 is SVGAGI. Deletions cut 6 bases from V and 4 bases from J, with 9 bases between. CDR3: CASSRVATGELFF. CDR3 DNA: TGTGCCAGCAGCCGGGTAGCCACCGGGGAGCTGTTTTTT.

By its share, this clonotype is medium-sized. The rearrangement links TRBV30 to TRBJ1-4; unclear D gene. CDR3 length: 11 amino acids. Trimming took off 3 bases at V and 8 bases at J, with 7 bases between the two ends. Looked up from germline, CDR1 is GTSNPN and CDR2 is SVGIG (reference sequence). CDR3 protein: CAWRDQEKLFF. CDR3 sequence (DNA): TGTGCCTGGAGAGACCAGGAAAAACTGTTTTTT.

In its sample, this clonotype was seen a few times. The rearrangement uses TRBV19 and TRBJ2-7; D ambiguous. CDR3 length: 15 amino acids. Germline V gene lookup returns CDR1 LNHDA and CDR2 SQIVND (reference sequence). V shed 1 base and J shed 6 bases, with 16 bases lying between them. As DNA, the CDR3 is TGTGCCAGTAGTATAGTAGGCCGCCTAGTAGCCGAGCAGTACTTC. Translated, it gives CASSIVGRLVAEQYF.

This chain uses TRBV5-4 with TRBJ2-3, with 11 bases aligning to TRBD2. The CDR3 consists of 16 residues. The V segment lost 3 bases and the J segment 4 bases; nucleotides outside the gene matches: 7. Germline values: CDR1 SGHNT, CDR2 YYREEE (reference sequence). CDR3 in amino acids: CASSSGSGGVADTQYF. CDR3 nucleotide sequence: TGTGCCAGCAGCTCGGGTAGCGGGGGGGTCGCAGATACGCAGTATTTT.